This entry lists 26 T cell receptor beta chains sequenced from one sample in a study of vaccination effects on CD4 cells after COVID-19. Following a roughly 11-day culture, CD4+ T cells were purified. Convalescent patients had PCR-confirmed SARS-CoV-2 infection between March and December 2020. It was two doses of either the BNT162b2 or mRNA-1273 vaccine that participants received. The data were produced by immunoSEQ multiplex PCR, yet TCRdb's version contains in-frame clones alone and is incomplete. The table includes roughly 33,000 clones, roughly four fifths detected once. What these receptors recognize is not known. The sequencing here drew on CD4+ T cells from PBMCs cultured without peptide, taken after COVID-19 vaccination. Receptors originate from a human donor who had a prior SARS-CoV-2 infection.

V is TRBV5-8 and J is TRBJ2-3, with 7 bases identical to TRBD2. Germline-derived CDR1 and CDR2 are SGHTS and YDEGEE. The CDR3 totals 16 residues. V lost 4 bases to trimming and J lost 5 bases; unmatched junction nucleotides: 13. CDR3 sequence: CASSPQTSLIEDTQYF. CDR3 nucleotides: TGTGCCAGCAGCCCCCAGACTAGCTTGATCGAAGATACGCAGTATTTT.

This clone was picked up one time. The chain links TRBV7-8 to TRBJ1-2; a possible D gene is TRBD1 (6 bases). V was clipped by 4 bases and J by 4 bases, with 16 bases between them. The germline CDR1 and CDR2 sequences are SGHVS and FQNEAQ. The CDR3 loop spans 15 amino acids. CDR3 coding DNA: TGTGCCAGCAGCTACCGAGAAGACAGGCCCTATGGCTACACCTTC. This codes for CASSYREDRPYGYTF.

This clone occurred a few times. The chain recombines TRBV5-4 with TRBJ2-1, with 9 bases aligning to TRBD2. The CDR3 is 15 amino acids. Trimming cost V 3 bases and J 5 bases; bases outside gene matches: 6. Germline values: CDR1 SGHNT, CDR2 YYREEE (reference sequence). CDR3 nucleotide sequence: TGTGCCAGCAGCTCCGGACTAGCGCAACACAATGAGCAGTTCTTC. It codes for CASSSGLAQHNEQFF. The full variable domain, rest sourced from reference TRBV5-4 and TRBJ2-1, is ETGVTQSPTHLIKTRGQQVTLRCSSQSGHNTVSWYQQALGQGPQFIFQYYREEENGRGNFPPRFSGLQFPNYSSELNVNALELDDSALYLCASSSGLAQHNEQFFGPGTRLTVL.

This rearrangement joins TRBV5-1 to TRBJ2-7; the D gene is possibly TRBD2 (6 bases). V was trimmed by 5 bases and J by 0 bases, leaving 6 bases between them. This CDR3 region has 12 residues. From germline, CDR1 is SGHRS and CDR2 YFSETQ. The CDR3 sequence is CASRRDSYEQYF. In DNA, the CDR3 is TGCGCCAGCAGGCGGGACTCCTACGAGCAGTACTTC.

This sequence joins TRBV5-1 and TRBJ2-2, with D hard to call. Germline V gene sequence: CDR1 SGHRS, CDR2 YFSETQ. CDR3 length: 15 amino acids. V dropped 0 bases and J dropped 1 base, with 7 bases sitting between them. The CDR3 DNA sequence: TGCGCCAGCAGCTTGGACCCTAGGAACACCGGGGAGCTGTTTTTT. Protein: CASSLDPRNTGELFF.

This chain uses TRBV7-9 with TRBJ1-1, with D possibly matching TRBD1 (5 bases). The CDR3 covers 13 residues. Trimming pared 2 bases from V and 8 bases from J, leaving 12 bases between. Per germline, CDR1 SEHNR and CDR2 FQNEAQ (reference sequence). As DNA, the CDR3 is TGTGCCAGCAGCTTAATGGAGGGGAGGGAAGCTTTCTTT. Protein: CASSLMEGREAFF.

The CDR3 reads CASSLWARGSSGANVLTF. CDR3 coding DNA: TGCGCCAGCAGCTTGTGGGCCAGGGGTAGCTCTGGGGCCAACGTCCTGACTTTC. The chain couples TRBV5-1 to TRBJ2-6, with a tentative D call TRBD1 (6 bases). V was trimmed by 1 base and J by 0 bases, leaving 14 bases between them. The length of the CDR3 is 18 residues. Germline CDR1 is SGHRS and CDR2 is YFSETQ. Supplemented by reference TRBV5-1 and TRBJ2-6, the full variable domain reads KAGVTQTPRYLIKTRGQQVTLSCSPISGHRSVSWYQQTPGQGLQFLFEYFSETQRNKGNFPGRFSGRQFSNSRSEMNVSTLELGDSALYLCASSLWARGSSGANVLTFGAGSRLTVL.

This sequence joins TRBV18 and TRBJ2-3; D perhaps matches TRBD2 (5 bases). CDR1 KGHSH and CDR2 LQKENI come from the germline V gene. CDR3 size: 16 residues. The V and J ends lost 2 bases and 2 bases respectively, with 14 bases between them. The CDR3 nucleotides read TGTGCCAGCTCACCAGGACTCGGTCCGGACACAGATACGCAGTATTTT. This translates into CASSPGLGPDTDTQYF. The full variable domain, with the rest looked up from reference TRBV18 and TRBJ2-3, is NAGVMQNPRHLVRRRGQEARLRCSPMKGHSHVYWYRQLPEEGLKFMVYLQKENIIDESGMPKERFSAEFPKEGPSILRIQQVVRGDSAAYFCASSPGLGPDTDTQYFGPGTRLTVL.

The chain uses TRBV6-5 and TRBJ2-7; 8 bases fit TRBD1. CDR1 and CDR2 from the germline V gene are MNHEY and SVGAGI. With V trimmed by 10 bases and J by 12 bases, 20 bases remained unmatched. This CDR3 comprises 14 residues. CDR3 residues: CAIRGAGQASQWYF. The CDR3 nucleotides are TGTGCCATCCGAGGCGCGGGACAGGCCTCCCAATGGTACTTC.

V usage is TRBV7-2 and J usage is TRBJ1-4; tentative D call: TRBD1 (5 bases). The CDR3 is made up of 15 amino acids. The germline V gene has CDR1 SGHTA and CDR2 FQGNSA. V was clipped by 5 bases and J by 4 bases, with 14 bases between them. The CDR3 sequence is CASSMQGADNEKLFF. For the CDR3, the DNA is TGTGCCAGCAGCATGCAGGGAGCCGATAATGAAAAACTGTTTTTT.

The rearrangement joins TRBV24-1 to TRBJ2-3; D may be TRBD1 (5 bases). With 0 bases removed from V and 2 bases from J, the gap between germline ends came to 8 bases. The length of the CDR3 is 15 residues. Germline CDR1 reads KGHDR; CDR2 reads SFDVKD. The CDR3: CATSDLPGHTDTQYF. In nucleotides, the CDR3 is TGTGCCACCAGTGATTTGCCCGGACACACAGATACGCAGTATTTT.

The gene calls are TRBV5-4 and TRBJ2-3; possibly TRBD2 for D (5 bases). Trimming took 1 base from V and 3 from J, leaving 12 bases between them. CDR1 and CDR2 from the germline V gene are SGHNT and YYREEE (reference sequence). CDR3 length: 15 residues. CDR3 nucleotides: TGTGCCAGCAGCTTGTCGAGGGAACAAACAGATACGCAGTATTTT. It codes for CASSLSREQTDTQYF. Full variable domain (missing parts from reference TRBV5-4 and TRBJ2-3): ETGVTQSPTHLIKTRGQQVTLRCSSQSGHNTVSWYQQALGQGPQFIFQYYREEENGRGNFPPRFSGLQFPNYSSELNVNALELDDSALYLCASSLSREQTDTQYFGPGTRLTVL.

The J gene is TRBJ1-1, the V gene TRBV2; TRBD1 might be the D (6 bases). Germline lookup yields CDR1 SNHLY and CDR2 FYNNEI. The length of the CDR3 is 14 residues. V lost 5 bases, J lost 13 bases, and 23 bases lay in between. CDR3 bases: TGTGCCAGCAGTTTTGTCGACAGGCAGGCTGGGGTTTTCTTT. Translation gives CASSFVDRQAGVFF.

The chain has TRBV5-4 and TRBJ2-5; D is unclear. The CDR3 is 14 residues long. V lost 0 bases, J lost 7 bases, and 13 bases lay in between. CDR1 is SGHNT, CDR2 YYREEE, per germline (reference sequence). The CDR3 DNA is TGTGCCAGCAGCTTGGGGGGTCCCACGGGGACCCAGTACTTC. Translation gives CASSLGGPTGTQYF.

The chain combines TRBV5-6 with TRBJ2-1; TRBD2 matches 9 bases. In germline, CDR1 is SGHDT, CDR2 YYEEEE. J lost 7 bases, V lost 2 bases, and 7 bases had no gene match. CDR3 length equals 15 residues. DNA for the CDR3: TGTGCCAGCAGCTTCTTGGCGGGGGGGCGGAATGAGCAGTTCTTC. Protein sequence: CASSFLAGGRNEQFF.

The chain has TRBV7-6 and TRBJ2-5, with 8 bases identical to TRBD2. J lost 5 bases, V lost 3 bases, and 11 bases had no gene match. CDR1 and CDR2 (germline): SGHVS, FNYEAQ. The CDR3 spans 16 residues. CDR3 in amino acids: CASSLFREGPGETQYF. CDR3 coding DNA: TGTGCCAGCAGCTTGTTTCGGGAGGGCCCCGGGGAGACCCAGTACTTC.

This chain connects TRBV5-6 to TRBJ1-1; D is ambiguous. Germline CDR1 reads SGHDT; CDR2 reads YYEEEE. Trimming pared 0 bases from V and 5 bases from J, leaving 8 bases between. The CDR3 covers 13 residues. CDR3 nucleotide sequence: TGTGCCAGCAGCTTGGACCTGGGGACTGAAGCTTTCTTT. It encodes CASSLDLGTEAFF.

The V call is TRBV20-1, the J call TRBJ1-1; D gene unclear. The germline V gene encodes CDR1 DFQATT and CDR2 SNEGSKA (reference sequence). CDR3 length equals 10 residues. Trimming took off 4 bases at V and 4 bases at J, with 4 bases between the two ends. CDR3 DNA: TGCAGTGCTATACCCACTGAAGCTTTCTTT. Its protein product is CSAIPTEAFF.

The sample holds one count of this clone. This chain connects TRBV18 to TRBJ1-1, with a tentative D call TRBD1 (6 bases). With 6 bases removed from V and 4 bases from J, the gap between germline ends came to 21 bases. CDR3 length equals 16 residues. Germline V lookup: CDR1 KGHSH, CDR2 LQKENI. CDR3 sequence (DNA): TGTGCCAGCTCCCTTATCCCGGGACAAGGGGTCACTGAAGCTTTCTTT. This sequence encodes CASSLIPGQGVTEAFF.

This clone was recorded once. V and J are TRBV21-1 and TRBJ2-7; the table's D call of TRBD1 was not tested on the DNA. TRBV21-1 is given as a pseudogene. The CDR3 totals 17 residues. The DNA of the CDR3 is TGTGCCAGCGGACCGGGACAGGGGTTTTCTCTGGGCTACGAGCAGTACTTC. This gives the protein CASGPGQGFSLGYEQYF.

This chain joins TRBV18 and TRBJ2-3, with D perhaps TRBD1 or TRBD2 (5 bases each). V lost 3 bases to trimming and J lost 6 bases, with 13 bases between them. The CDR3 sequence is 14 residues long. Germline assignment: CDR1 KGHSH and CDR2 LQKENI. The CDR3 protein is CASSPRVWGDTQYF. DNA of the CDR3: TGTGCCAGCTCACCGAGGGTCTGGGGGGATACGCAGTATTTT.

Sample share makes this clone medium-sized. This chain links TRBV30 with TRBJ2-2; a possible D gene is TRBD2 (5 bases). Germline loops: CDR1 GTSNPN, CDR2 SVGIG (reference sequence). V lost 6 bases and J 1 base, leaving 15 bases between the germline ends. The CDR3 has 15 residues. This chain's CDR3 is CACRPGSKNTGELFF. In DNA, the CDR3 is TGTGCCTGTCGACCGGGGTCTAAGAACACCGGGGAGCTGTTTTTT.

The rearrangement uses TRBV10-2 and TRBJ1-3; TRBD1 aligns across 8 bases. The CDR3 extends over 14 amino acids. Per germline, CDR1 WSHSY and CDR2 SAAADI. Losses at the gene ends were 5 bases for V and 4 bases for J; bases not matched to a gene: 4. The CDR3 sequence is CASSQGAAGNTIYF. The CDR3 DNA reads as TGCGCCAGCAGTCAGGGGGCAGCCGGAAACACCATATATTTT.

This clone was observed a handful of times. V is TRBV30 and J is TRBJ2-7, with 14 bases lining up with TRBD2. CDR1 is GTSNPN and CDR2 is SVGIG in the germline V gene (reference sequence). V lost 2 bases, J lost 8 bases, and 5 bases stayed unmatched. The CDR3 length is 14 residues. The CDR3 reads CAWSPGTSGSKQYF. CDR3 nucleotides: TGTGCCTGGAGTCCCGGGACTAGCGGGAGCAAGCAGTACTTC.

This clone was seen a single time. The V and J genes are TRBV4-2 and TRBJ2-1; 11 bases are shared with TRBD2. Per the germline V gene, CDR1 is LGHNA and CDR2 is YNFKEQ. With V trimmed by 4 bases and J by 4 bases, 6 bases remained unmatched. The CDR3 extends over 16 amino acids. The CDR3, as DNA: TGTGCCAGCAGCCGCGATCTAGCGGGAGGATACAATGAGCAGTTCTTC. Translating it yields CASSRDLAGGYNEQFF.

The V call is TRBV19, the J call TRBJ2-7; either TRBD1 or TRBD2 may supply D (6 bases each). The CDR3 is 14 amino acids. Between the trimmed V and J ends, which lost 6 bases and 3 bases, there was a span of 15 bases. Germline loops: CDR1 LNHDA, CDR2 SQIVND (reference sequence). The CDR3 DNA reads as TGTGCCAGTAGAACGGGGGCGCCTCTCTACGAGCAGTACTTC. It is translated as CASRTGAPLYEQYF.